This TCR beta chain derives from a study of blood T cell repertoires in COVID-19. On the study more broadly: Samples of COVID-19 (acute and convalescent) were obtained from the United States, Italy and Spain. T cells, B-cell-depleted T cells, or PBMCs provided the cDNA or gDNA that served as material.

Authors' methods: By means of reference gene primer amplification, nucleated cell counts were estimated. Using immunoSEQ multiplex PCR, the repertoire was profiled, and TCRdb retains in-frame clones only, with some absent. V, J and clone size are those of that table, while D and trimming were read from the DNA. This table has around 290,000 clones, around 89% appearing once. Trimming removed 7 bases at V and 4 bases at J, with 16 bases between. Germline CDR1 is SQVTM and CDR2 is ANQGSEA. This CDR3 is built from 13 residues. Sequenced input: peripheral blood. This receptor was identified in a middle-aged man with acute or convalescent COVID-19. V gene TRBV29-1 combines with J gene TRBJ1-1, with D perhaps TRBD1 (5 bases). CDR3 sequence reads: CSAAGQGATEAFF. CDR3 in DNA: TGCAGCGCAGCGGGGCAAGGAGCCACTGAAGCTTTCTTT.